This entry describes one T cell receptor beta chain. It was version v3.0 of the immunoSEQ assay that was run at survey level. Generated by immunoSEQ multiplex PCR, the TCRdb table keeps only in-frame clones and is missing some. This sample has about 18,000 clones, with about 82% found just once. Per the germline V gene, CDR1 is SGHTA and CDR2 is FQGNSA. The CDR3 extends over 15 amino acids. V shed 3 bases and J shed 4 bases, with 15 bases lying between them. It was in the United States that all participants with HIV were treated. This sample was taken from a study of long-term antiretroviral therapy in people with HIV.

The receptor comes from a woman aged 18-29 years with HIV. Sequencing was performed on unsorted PBMCs, taken 0.6 years after starting antiretroviral therapy. The gene calls are TRBV7-2 and TRBJ2-5, with D possibly matching TRBD2 (6 bases). The CDR3 loop reads CASSFQGLDAETQYF. The CDR3, as DNA: TGTGCCAGCAGCTTCCAGGGACTTGACGCAGAGACCCAGTACTTC.